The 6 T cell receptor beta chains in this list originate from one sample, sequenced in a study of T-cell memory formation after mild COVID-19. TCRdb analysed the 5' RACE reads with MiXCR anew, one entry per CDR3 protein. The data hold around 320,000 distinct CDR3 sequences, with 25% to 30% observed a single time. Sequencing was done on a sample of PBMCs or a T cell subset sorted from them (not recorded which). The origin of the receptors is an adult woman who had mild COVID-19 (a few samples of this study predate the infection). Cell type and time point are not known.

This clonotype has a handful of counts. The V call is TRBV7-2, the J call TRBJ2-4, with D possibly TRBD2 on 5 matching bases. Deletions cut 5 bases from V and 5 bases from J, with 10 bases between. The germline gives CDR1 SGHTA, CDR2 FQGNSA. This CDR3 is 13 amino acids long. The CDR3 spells CASSPRDQNIQYF. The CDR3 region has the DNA TGTGCCAGCAGCCCTCGGGATCAAAACATTCAGTACTTC.

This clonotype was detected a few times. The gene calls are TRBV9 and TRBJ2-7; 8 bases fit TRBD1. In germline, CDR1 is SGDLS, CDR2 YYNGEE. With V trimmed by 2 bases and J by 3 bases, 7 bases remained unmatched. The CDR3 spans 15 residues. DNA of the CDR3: TGTGCCAGCAGCGTCGGAGGGGACAGGATCTACGAGCAGTACTTC. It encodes CASSVGGDRIYEQYF. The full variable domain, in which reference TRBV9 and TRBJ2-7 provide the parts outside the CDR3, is DSGVTQTPKHLITATGQRVTLRCSPRSGDLSVYWYQQSLDQGLQFLIQYYNGEERAKGNILERFSAQQFPDLHSELNLSSLELGDSALYFCASSVGGDRIYEQYFGPGTRLTVT.

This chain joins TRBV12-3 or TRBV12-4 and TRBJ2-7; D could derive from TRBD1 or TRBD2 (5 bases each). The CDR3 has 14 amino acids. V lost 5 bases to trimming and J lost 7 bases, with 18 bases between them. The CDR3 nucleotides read TGTGCCAGCAGTCCGGGGACGGACTTTACAGAGCAGTACTTC. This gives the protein CASSPGTDFTEQYF.

The CDR3 DNA reads as TGTGCCAGCAGCAACCCGGGACCTACAGATACGCAGTATTTT. It yields the protein CASSNPGPTDTQYF. The V and J genes are TRBV6-5 and TRBJ2-3, with D perhaps given as TRBD1 or TRBD2 (5 bases each). The CDR3 consists of 14 residues. V lost 6 bases and J 3 bases, leaving 13 bases between the germline ends. From germline, CDR1 is MNHEY and CDR2 SVGAGI.

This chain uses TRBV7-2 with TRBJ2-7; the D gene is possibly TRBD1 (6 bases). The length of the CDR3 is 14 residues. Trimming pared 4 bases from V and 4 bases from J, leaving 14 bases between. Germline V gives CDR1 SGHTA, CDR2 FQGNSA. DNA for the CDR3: TGTGCCAGCAGCTCGGGGCTGGGGACATACGAGCAGTACTTC. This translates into CASSSGLGTYEQYF.

In DNA form, the CDR3 reads TGCGCCAGCAGCCCCCAGACGGGTAAAGGTACCTACGAGCAGTACTTC. Translating it yields CASSPQTGKGTYEQYF. This chain joins TRBV5-1 and TRBJ2-7; D is unclear. Trimming took off 4 bases at V and 2 bases at J, with 19 bases between the two ends. This CDR3 region has 16 residues. Looked up from germline, CDR1 is SGHRS and CDR2 is YFSETQ.